This T cell receptor beta chain was sequenced for a study of blood T cell repertoires in COVID-19. Background on the study: The United States, Italy and Spain supplied acute and convalescent COVID-19 samples.

Trimming took off 5 bases at V and 7 bases at J, with 15 bases between the two ends. The CDR3 consists of 14 residues. Per the germline V gene, CDR1 is SGHTA and CDR2 is FQGNSA. The table came from immunoSEQ multiplex PCR; TCRdb's copy has only in-frame clones and leaves some out. The data hold about 150,000 clones, with roughly 86% observed a single time. Enrolment of Seattle patients took place during active infection, and they were followed longitudinally. This TCR derives from a man aged 60 to 69 with COVID-19, enrolled during active disease. The chain recombines TRBV7-2 with TRBJ1-5; no definite D call. The sample comprised peripheral blood. CDR3 coding DNA: TGTGCCAGCAGCGCTCAACGGGGTGGGCAGCCCCAGCATTTT. It specifies CASSAQRGGQPQHF.